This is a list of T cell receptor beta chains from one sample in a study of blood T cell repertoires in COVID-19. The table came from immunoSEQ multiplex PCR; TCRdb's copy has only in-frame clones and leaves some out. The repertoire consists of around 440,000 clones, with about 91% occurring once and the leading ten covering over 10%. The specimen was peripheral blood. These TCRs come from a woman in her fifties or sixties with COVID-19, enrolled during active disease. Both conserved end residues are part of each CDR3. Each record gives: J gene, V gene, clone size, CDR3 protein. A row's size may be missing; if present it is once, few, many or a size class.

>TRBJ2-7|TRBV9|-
CASSPRTSGTYEQYF
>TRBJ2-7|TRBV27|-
CASSYQGSKREQYF
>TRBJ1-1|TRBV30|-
CAWSETTASTEAFF
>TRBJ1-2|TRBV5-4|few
CASSPQGNYGYTF
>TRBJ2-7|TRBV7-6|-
CASRAGTGGAYEQYF
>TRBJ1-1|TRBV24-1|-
CATRSGFGEAFF
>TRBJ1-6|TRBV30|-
CAWRIGQRNSPLHF
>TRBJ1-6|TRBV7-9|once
CASSPPDGGYNSPLHF
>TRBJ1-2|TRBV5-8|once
CASSPYGQARDGYTF
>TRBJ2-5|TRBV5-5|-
CASRPRAGTRGKETQYF
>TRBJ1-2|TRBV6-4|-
CASSEVGGHGYTF
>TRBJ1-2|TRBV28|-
CASSTRTGNYGYTF
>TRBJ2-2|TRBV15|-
CATSNRFDTGELFF
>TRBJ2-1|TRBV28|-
CASTGQGSPFPNEQFF
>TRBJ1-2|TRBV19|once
CASRTPGQGSGYGYTF
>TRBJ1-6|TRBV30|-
CAWTESGTGGRNNSPLHF
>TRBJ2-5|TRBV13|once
CASSFLGLAGADETQYF
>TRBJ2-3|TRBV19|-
CASRARNTDTQYF
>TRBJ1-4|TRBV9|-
CASSVGWGLGEKLFF
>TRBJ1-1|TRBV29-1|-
CSVDDEVIAFF
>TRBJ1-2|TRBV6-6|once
CASSLQGNYGYTF